This T cell receptor beta chain was documented in a study of blood T cells in healthy people across ages. Findings and caveats of the study: Across the age range, TCR beta diversity per million T cells fell in a roughly linear way.

The CDR3 is 17 residues long. The germline V gene encodes CDR1 LGHDT and CDR2 YNNKEL (reference sequence). For the second PCR, which ran for about 6 to 11 cycles, a sample-barcoded 5' primer and a J-beta primer mix were used. Sequencing of every sample gave 3 million or more CDR3-containing paired-end reads. TCRdb passed the 5' RACE reads through MiXCR, listing each CDR3 protein once. The sample lists approximately 810,000 distinct CDR3 sequences, approximately 35% occurring once. The authors drew around 11 milliliters of peripheral blood from each donor. This clonotype was seen more than once but under ten times. Its antigen is still unknown. A read error may account for a junction end that differs from germline.

The sequenced material came from blood. The clonotype was recovered from a man between 18 and 29 years old in good health. V gene TRBV3-1 combines with J gene TRBJ2-7, with TRBD2 matching over 7 bases. CDR3 bases: TGTGCCAGCAGCCACGTCCCGCCGGGGGGAAGCTCCTACGTGCAGTACTTC. Encoded protein: CASSHVPPGGSSYVQYF.